Described below is a single T cell receptor (beta chain) sequence and its context. The data were taken from a study of blood T cells in healthy people across ages. A sample-barcoded 5' primer and a J-beta primer mix were used in a second PCR of about 7 to 12 cycles. MiXCR was run by TCRdb on the 5' RACE reads, yielding one entry per CDR3 protein. The table records over 1,500,000 distinct CDR3 sequences, 39% of them present only once. The V end lost 0 bases, the J end lost 5 bases, and 13 bases lay between the germline ends. The germline V gene has CDR1 SGHAT and CDR2 FQNNGV. CDR3 length: 15 amino acids.

The sequence was collected from a human donor in good health. Sequenced: blood. The chain recombines TRBV11-2 with TRBJ2-5; D gene ambiguous. As DNA, the CDR3 is TGTGCCAGCAGCTTAGATAGGAGAGCAGCCGAGACCCAGTACTTC. This sequence encodes CASSLDRRAAETQYF.